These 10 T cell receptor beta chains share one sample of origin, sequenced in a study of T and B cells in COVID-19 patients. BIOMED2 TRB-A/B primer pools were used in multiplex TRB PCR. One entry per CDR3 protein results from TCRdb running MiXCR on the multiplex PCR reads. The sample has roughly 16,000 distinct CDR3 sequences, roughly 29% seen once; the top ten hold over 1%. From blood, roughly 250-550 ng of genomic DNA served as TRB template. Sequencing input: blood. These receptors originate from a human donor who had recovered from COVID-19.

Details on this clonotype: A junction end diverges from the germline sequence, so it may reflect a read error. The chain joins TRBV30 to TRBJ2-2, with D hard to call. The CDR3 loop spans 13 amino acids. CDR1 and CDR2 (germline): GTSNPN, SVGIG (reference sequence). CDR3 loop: CAWIRVATVELFF. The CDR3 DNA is TGTGCCTGGATCCGGGTGGCCACCGTGGAGCTGTTTTTT.

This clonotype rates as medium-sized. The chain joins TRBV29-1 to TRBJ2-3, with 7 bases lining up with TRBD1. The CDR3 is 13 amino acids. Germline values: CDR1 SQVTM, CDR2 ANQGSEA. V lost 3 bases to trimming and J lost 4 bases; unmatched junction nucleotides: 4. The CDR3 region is CSVDPTGADTQYF. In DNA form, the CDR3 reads TGCAGCGTTGACCCCACAGGGGCAGATACGCAGTATTTT.

The DNA for the CDR3 is TGTGCCAGTCGACAGGGCACTGAAGCTTTCTTT. Protein sequence: CASRQGTEAFF. V gene TRBV6-1 combines with J gene TRBJ1-1, with 7 nucleotides matching TRBD1. After removal of 9 bases from V and 4 bases from J, the junction contained 2 bases not matched to a gene. The CDR3 runs to 11 residues. CDR1 and CDR2 from the germline V gene are MNHNS and SASEGT.

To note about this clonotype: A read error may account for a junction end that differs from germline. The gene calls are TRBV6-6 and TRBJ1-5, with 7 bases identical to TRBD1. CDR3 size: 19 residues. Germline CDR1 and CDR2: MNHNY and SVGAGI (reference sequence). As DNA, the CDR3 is TGTGCCAGCAGTTACGGTATCGGGACAGCTACTATTAGCAATCAGCCCCGGCATTTT. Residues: CASSYGIGTATISNQPRHF.

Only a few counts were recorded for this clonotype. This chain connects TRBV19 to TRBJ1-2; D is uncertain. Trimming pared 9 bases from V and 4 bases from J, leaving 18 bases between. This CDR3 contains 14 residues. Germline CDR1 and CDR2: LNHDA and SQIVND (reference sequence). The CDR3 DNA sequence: TGTGCCAGCCGGTATCGGGCGGAGGGCTATGGCTACACCTTC. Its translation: CASRYRAEGYGYTF. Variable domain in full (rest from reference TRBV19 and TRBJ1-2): DGGITQSPKYLFRKEGQNVTLSCEQNLNHDAMYWYRQDPGQGLRLIYYSQIVNDFQKGDIAEGYSVSREKKESFPLTVTSAQKNPTAFYLCASRYRAEGYGYTFGSGTRLTVV.

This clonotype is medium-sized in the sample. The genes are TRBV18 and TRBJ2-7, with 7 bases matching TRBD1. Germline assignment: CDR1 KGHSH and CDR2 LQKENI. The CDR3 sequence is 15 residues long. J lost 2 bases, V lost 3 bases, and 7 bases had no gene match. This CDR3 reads CASSPPDRATYEQYF. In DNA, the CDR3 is TGTGCCAGCTCACCCCCCGACAGGGCGACCTACGAGCAGTACTTC.

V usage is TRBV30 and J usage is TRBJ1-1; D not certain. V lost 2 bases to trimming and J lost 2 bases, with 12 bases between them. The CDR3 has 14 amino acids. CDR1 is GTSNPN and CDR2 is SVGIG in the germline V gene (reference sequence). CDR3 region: CAWSIVNDNTEAFF. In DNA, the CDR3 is TGTGCCTGGAGTATTGTCAACGACAACACTGAAGCTTTCTTT.

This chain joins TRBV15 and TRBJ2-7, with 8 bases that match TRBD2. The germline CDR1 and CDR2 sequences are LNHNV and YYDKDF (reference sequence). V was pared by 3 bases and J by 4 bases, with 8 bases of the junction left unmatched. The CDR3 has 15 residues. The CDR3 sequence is CATSSKRETAYEQYF. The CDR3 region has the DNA TGTGCCACCAGCAGCAAGCGGGAGACCGCTTACGAGCAGTACTTC.

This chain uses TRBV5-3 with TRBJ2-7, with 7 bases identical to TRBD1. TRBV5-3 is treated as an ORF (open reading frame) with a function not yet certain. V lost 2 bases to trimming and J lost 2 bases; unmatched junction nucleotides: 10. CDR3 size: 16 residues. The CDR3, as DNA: TGTGCCAGAAGCTTCGCCTACAGGGGAATCGCCTACGAGCAGTACTTC. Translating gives CARSFAYRGIAYEQYF.

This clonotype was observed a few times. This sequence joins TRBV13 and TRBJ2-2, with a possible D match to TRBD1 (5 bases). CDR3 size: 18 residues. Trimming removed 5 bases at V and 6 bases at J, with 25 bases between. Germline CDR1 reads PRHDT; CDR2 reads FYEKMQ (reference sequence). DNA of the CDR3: TGTGCCAGCAGCCCTATTACCCGACAGATAATAGGTGCCGGGGAGCTGTTTTTT. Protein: CASSPITRQIIGAGELFF.